These T cell receptor beta chains were read from a single sample in a study of blood T cells in healthy people across ages. TCRdb passed the 5' RACE reads through MiXCR, listing each CDR3 protein once. The sample holds about 840,000 distinct CDR3 sequences, 25% to 30% seen once. The same sample was also studied in work on T cells of mothers and their children.

Sequenced input: blood. The receptors shown here come from a woman aged 35 to 49 in good health. Both conserved end residues are part of each CDR3. D genes are given only for firm matches. Clone size, where shown, is once, few, many, or a class for clones that have expanded.

length	V	D	J	size	DNA	CDR3
15	TRBV7-8	TRBD2	TRBJ2-1	NA	TGTGCCAGCAGCTTAAAACGGACTAGCGGCAATGAGCAGTTCTTC	CASSLKRTSGNEQFF
15	TRBV5-1	NA	TRBJ1-5	many	TGCGCCAGCAGCTTGGCCGGCAGGGCCAATCAGCCCCAGCATTTT	CASSLAGRANQPQHF
14	TRBV11-2	NA	TRBJ1-1	few	TGTGCCAGCAGCTTAGGGGGGGGCGCCCCTGAAGCTTTCTTT	CASSLGGGAPEAFF
15	TRBV5-6	TRBD1	TRBJ2-2	few	TGTGCCAGCAGCTTCGGGACAGGGAGATCCGGGGAGCTGTTTTTT	CASSFGTGRSGELFF
13	TRBV27	NA	TRBJ2-1	few	TGTGCCAGCAGTTTAATGGGATTCAATGAGCAGTTCTTC	CASSLMGFNEQFF
15	TRBV5-1	NA	TRBJ2-5	NA	TGCGCCAGCAGTCTGGCCTATGGGGCCCAAGAGACCCAGTACTTC	CASSLAYGAQETQYF
13	TRBV28	TRBD2	TRBJ2-1	NA	TGTGCCAGCAGGCTAGCGGGTATAAATGAGCAGTTCTTC	CASRLAGINEQFF
15	TRBV4-3	NA	TRBJ1-4	NA	TGCGCCAGCAGCCAAGCGGGAGGGCCTATTGGAAAACTGTTTTTT	CASSQAGGPIGKLFF
13	TRBV5-1	TRBD1	TRBJ1-1	NA	TGCGCCAGCAGCTTGGGGACAGGAGGAGGAGCTTTCTTT	CASSLGTGGGAFF
16	TRBV4-2	TRBD2	TRBJ2-3	NA	TGTGCCAGCTGCACTGAAGCGGGGGGCGCTCAGGGTACGCAGTATTTT	CASCTEAGGAQGTQYF
16	TRBV14	TRBD2	TRBJ2-1	NA	TGTGCCAGCAGCCAAGTTATGGGGGGGGCCTACAATGAGCAGTTCTTC	CASSQVMGGAYNEQFF
16	TRBV6-5	TRBD2	TRBJ2-2	few	TGTGCCAGCAGTTACGGACTAGCGGGGAACACCGGGGAGCTGTTTTTT	CASSYGLAGNTGELFF
14	TRBV7-9	NA	TRBJ2-7	few	TGTGCCAGCAGCTTGGGCCAGGGACCCCACGAGCAGTACTTC	CASSLGQGPHEQYF
13	TRBV24-1	NA	TRBJ1-1	NA	TGTGCCACCAGAAATGAGGGGAACACTGAAGCTTTCTTT	CATRNEGNTEAFF
14	TRBV20-1	NA	TRBJ1-3	NA	TGCAGTGCTACGGACAGTCCCTCTGGAAACACCATATATTTT	CSATDSPSGNTIYF
22	TRBV5-6	TRBD2	TRBJ2-5	few	TGTGCCAGCAGCTTGGTGGGGTTTGCCGGGACTAGCGGGGGGTTGTACCAAGAGACCCAGTACTTC	CASSLVGFAGTSGGLYQETQYF
14	TRBV28	NA	TRBJ1-2	NA	TGTGCCAGCAGTCCCGGACTGTACATAACGGGCTACACCTTC	CASSPGLYITGYTF
14	TRBV7-2	NA	TRBJ2-3	once	TGTGCCAGCAGCTTAGTAGGCTCTAGTGATGCGCAGTATTTT	CASSLVGSSDAQYF
15	TRBV28	TRBD1	TRBJ2-2	NA	TGTGCCAGCAGTCGGGGGACAGGGGACACCGGGGAGCTGTTTTTT	CASSRGTGDTGELFF
14	TRBV19	NA	TRBJ1-5	NA	TGTGCCAGTAAAGTTCGAGGGGACAATCAGCCCCAGCATTTT	CASKVRGDNQPQHF
17	TRBV5-1	TRBD1	TRBJ2-6	many	TGCGCCAGCAGCGTGGGACAGGGAAGGTCTGGGGCCAACGTCCTGACTTTC	CASSVGQGRSGANVLTF
15	TRBV4-2	NA	TRBJ2-3	few	TGTGCCAGCAGCCTTATCGGGGAATCCACAGATACGCAGTATTTT	CASSLIGESTDTQYF
13	TRBV4-1	NA	TRBJ2-5	many	TGCGCCAGCAGCCAGTACAATATAGAGACCCAGTACTTC	CASSQYNIETQYF
16	TRBV15	NA	TRBJ2-1	few	TGTGCCACCAGCCGGGGGGCGCAGGGCTCCTACAATGAGCAGTTCTTC	CATSRGAQGSYNEQFF
16	TRBV7-9	NA	TRBJ2-7	many	TGTGCCAGCAGCCCCGCCGCGGAGGGGGGGATCCACGAGCAGTACTTC	CASSPAAEGGIHEQYF
15	TRBV20-1	NA	TRBJ1-1	NA	TGCGGTGCTAGCGGGGGGAGGACCATGAACACTGAAGCTTTCTTT	CGASGGRTMNTEAFF